The present entry profiles one T cell receptor beta chain with its context. Its specificity is unknown. The sample comes from a study of beta chain features in type 1 diabetes. Looking at the study overall: Across all samples, roughly 100,000,000 sorted cells were examined.

The germline V gene encodes CDR1 SGHRS and CDR2 YFSETQ. This CDR3 region has 15 residues. Unmatched junction bases numbered 6, after V lost 0 bases and J lost 8 bases. cDNA synthesis used the whole RNA isolate, giving expressed TCRB sequences. Some clones are missing from TCRdb's copy, which holds only in-frame ones; the method was immunoSEQ multiplex PCR. The repertoire holds roughly 140,000 clones, roughly 7.2% seen once, with 1.4% in the top ten. Study-level results: HLA effects on TCRB rearrangement stayed unresolved here. All four CD4+ subsets of Type 1 diabetes patients contained TCRB CDR3s that were moderately but significantly shorter. More deletions and fewer insertions at VDJ junctions were seen in type 1 diabetes patients.

The source material was central memory CD4+ T cells from blood. This chain connects TRBV5-1 to TRBJ2-1, with 9 bases identical to TRBD2. The sequence was collected from a woman in her twenties or thirties in good health. The CDR3 DNA follows: TGCGCCAGCAGCTTGGAGCTAGCGGGGAAAGATGAGCAGTTCTTC. It encodes CASSLELAGKDEQFF.